The clone carrying this T cell receptor beta chain occurred many times. These data belong to a study of T-cell memory formation after mild COVID-19. MiXCR, applied by TCRdb to the 5' RACE reads, yields one record per CDR3 protein. The repertoire holds roughly 310,000 distinct CDR3 sequences, with roughly 15% as singletons. The CDR3 runs to 14 residues. The V segment lost 4 bases and the J segment 5 bases; nucleotides outside the gene matches: 7. Germline-derived CDR1 and CDR2 are SGHRS and YFSETQ. This receptor was identified in a man between 18 and 29 years old who had mild COVID-19 (a few samples of this study predate the infection). Cell type and time point are not known. This sequence joins TRBV5-1 and TRBJ2-5; TRBD1 matches at 8 bases. The specimen sequenced was PBMCs or a T cell subset sorted from them (not recorded which). CDR3 protein: CASSVGQGAETQYF. CDR3 DNA: TGCGCCAGCAGCGTCGGACAGGGAGCGGAGACCCAGTACTTC.